This T cell receptor beta chain was found in a study of blood T cell repertoires in COVID-19. Study overall: Samples came from the United States, Italy and Spain, spanning acute and convalescent COVID-19.

This clone was detected once. Method: immunoSEQ multiplex PCR; TCRdb's copy keeps in-frame clones and lacks some. The data contain a few hundred thousand clones, around 92% of them singletons. Trimming at V came to 0 bases and at J to 3 bases, leaving 4 bases not matched to a gene. The germline gives CDR1 MNHEY, CDR2 SVGEGT. The CDR3 length is 15 residues. The study recruited people aged about 18 to 95 years across approximately 24 US areas. The clonotype was recovered from a woman between 50 and 59 years old who had been exposed to COVID-19. The gene calls are TRBV6-2 or TRBV6-3 and TRBJ1-1, with 7 positions matching TRBD1. Input material: PBMCs or T cells enriched from blood (not recorded which). The CDR3 protein is CASSYSGQAYTEAFF. The CDR3 bases are TGTGCCAGCAGTTACTCTGGACAGGCATACACTGAAGCTTTCTTT.